This T cell receptor (beta chain) was found in a study of cytomegalovirus exposure and HLA in healthy donors. Study results and caveats: With later analysis, a missense DCLRE1C variant became linked to TCR beta V- and J-gene trimming. Analysis performed later found more than 15,000 TCR beta sequences associated with HLA alleles at 0.05 false discovery rate. Researchers catalogued over 150 TCR beta chains as cytomegalovirus-associated.

On this clone: What it binds is not known.

The PCR ran on 60 Vbeta and 13 Jbeta primers. Data came from immunoSEQ multiplex PCR; TCRdb stores just in-frame clones and leaves some out. The sample's table shows 200,000 or so clones. The V gene end was trimmed by 6 bases and the J gene end by 7 bases; junction bases not matched to a gene: 7. The CDR3 spans 14 residues. Germline V gene sequence: CDR1 MDHEN, CDR2 SYDVKM. The rearrangement links TRBV28 to TRBJ1-4; TRBD1 matches 8 bases. This sequence originates from a girl under 10 years old in good health and CMV-seropositive. The sample taken for sequencing was PBMCs. CDR3: CASSRGQGSEKLFF. As DNA, the CDR3 is TGTGCCAGCAGCCGTGGACAGGGCAGTGAAAAACTGTTTTTT.